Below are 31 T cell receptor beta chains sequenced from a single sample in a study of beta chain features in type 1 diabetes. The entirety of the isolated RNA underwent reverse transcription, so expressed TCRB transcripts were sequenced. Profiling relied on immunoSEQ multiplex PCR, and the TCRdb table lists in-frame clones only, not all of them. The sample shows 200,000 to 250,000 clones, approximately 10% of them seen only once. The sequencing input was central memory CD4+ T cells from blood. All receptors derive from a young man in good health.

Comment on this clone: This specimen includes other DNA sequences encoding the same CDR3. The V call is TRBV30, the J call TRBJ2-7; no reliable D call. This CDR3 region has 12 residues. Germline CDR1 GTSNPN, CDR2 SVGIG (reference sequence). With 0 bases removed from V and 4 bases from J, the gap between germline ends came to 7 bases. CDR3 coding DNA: TGTGCCTGGAGTGTCTCAATATACGAGCAGTACTTC. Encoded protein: CAWSVSIYEQYF.

DNA for the CDR3: TGTGCCAGCTCCCCCCGGGACTTCTCCTACAATGAGCAGTTCTTC. This encodes CASSPRDFSYNEQFF. This chain links TRBV18 with TRBJ2-1; D might be TRBD2 (6 bases). Trimming shortened V by 6 bases and J by 0 bases, and 12 bases separated the two germline ends. Germline CDR1 KGHSH, CDR2 LQKENI. The CDR3 extends over 15 amino acids.

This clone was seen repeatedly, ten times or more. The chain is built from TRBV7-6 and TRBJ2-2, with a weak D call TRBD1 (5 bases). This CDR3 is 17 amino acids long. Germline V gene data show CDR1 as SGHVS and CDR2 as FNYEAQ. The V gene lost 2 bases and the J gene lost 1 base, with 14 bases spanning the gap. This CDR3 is CASSLRVRGQNTGELFF. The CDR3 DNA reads TGTGCCAGCAGCTTACGGGTCCGCGGACAGAACACCGGGGAGCTGTTTTTT.

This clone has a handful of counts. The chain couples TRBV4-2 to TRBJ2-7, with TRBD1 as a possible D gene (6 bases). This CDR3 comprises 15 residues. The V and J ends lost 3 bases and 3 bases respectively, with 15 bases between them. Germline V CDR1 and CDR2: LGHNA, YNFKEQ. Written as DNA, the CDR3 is TGTGCCAGCAGCCAGCCCGGGGACACGATCTACGAGCAGTACTTC. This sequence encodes CASSQPGDTIYEQYF.

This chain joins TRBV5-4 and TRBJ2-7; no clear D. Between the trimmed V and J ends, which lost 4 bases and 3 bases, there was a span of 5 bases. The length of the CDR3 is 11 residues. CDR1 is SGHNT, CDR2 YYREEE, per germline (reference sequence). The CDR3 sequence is CASSPLYEQYF. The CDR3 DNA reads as TGTGCCAGCAGCCCCCTCTACGAGCAGTACTTC.

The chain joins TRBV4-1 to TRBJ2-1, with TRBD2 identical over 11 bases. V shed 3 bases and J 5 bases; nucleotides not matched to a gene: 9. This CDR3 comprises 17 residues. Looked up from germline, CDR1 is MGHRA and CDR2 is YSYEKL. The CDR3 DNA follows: TGCGCCAGCAGCCACATAACTAGCGGGAGAGTGGACAATGAGCAGTTCTTC. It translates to CASSHITSGRVDNEQFF.

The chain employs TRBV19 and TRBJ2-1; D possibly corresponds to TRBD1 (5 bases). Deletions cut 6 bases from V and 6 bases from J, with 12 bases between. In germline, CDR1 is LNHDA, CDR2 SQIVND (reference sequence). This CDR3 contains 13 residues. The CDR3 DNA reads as TGTGCCAGTAGATTAAATGGGGCCAATGAGCAGTTCTTC. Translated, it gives CASRLNGANEQFF.

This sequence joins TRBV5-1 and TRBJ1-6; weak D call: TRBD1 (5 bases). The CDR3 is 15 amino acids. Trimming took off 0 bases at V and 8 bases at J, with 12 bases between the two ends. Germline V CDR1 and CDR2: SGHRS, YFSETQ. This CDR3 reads CASSLAGGEDSPLHF. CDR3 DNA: TGCGCCAGCAGCTTGGCTGGAGGGGAGGATTCACCCCTCCACTTT.

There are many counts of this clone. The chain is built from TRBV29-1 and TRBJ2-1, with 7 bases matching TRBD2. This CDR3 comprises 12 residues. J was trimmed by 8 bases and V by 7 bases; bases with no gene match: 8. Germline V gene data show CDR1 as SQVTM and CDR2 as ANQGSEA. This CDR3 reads CSAATSNHEQFF. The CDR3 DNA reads TGCAGCGCTGCGACTAGCAACCATGAGCAGTTCTTC.

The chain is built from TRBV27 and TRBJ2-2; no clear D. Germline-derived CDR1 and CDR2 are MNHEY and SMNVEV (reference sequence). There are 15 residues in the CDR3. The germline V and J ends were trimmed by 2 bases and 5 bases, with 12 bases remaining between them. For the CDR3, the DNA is TGTGCCAGCAGTTTAATCGGCCAAGGGACCGGGGAGCTGTTTTTT. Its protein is CASSLIGQGTGELFF.

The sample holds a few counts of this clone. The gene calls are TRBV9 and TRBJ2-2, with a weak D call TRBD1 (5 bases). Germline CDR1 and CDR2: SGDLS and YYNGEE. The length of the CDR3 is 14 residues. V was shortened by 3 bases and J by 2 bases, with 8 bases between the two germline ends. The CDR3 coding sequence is TGTGCCAGCAGCGGACAGAGTAACACCGGGGAGCTGTTTTTT. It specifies CASSGQSNTGELFF.

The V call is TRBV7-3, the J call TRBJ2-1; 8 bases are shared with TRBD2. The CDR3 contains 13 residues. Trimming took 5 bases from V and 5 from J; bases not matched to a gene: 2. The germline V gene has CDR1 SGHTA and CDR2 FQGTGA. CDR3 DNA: TGTGCCAGCAGCACTAGCGGTAACAATGAGCAGTTCTTC. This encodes CASSTSGNNEQFF.

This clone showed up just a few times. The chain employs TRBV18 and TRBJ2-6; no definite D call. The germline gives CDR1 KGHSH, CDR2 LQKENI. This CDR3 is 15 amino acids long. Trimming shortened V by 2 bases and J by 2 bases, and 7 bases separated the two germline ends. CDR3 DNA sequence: TGTGCCAGCTCACCAGGCATAACTGGGGCCAACGTCCTGACTTTC. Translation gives CASSPGITGANVLTF. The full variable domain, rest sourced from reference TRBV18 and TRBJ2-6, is NAGVMQNPRHLVRRRGQEARLRCSPMKGHSHVYWYRQLPEEGLKFMVYLQKENIIDESGMPKERFSAEFPKEGPSILRIQQVVRGDSAAYFCASSPGITGANVLTFGAGSRLTVL.

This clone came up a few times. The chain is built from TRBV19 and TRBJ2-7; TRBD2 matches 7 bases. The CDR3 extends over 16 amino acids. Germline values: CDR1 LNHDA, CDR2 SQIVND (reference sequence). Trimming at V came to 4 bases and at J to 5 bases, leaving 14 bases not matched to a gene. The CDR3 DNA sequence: TGTGCCAGTAGTACGAGGACTAGTTGGAGTGCCGACGAGCAGTACTTC. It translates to CASSTRTSWSADEQYF.

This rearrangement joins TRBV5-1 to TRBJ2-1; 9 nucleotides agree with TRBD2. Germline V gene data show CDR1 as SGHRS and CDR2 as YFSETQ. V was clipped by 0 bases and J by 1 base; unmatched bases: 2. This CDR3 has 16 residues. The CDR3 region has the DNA TGCGCCAGCAGCTTGGCTCTAGCGGGGTCCTACAATGAGCAGTTCTTC. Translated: CASSLALAGSYNEQFF.

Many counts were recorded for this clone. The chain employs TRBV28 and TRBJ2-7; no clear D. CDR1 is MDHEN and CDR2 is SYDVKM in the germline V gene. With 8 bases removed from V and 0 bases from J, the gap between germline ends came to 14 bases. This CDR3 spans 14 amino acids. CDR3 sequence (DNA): TGTGCCAGCGGCTCCCCTGCTTTCTCCTACGAGCAGTACTTC. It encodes CASGSPAFSYEQYF.

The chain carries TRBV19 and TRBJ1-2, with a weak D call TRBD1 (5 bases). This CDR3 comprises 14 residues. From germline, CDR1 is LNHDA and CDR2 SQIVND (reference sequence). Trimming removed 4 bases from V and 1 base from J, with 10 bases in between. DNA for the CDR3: TGTGCCAGTAGTACCCAGGGCGTTAACTATGGCTACACCTTC. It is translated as CASSTQGVNYGYTF.

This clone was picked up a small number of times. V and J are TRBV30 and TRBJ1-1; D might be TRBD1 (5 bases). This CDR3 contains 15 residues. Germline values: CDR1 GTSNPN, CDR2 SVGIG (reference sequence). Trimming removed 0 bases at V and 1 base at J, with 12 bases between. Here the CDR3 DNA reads TGTGCCTGGAGTGTAAAGGGGTTGAGGAACACTGAAGCTTTCTTT. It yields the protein CAWSVKGLRNTEAFF.

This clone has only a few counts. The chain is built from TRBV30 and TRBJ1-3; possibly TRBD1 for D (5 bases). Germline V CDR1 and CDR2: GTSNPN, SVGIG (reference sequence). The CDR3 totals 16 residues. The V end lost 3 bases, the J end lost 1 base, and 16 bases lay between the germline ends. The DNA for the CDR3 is TGTGCCTGGAGGGAGGGACTGTATTCTTCTGGAAACACCATATATTTT. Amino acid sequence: CAWREGLYSSGNTIYF.

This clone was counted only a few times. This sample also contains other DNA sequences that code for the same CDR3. The CDR3 loop reads CAWSVGGIQYF. As DNA, the CDR3 is TGTGCCTGGAGTGTTGGGGGCATTCAGTACTTC. The rearrangement uses TRBV30 and TRBJ2-4, with D perhaps TRBD1 or TRBD2 (5 bases each). The CDR3 spans 11 residues. Trimming shortened V by 0 bases and J by 9 bases, and 6 bases separated the two germline ends. Per the germline V gene, CDR1 is GTSNPN and CDR2 is SVGIG (reference sequence).

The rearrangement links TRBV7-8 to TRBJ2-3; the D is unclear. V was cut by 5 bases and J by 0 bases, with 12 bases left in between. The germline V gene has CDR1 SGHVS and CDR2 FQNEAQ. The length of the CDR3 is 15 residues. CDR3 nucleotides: TGTGCCAGCAGCCCCTCCGACGAGAGCACAGATACGCAGTATTTT. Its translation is CASSPSDESTDTQYF. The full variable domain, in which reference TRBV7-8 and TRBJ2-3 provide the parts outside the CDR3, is GAGVSQSPRYKVAKRGQDVALRCDPISGHVSLFWYQQALGQGPEFLTYFQNEAQLDKSGLPSDRFFAERPEGSVSTLKIQRTQQEDSAVYLCASSPSDESTDTQYFGPGTRLTVL.

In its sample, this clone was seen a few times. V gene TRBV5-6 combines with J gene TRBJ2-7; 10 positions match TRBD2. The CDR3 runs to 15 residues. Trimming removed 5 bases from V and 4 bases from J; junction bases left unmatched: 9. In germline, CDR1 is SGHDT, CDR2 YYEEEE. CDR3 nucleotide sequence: TGTGCCAGCAGGAAAAGAGCGGGAGGGCCATACGAGCAGTACTTC. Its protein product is CASRKRAGGPYEQYF.

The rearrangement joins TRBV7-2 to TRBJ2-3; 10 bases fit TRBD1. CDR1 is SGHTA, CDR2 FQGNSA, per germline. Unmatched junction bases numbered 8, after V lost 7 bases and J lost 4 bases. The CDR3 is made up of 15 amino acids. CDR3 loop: CASTPRGQGADTQYF. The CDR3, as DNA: TGTGCCAGCACGCCCCGAGGACAGGGGGCAGATACGCAGTATTTT.

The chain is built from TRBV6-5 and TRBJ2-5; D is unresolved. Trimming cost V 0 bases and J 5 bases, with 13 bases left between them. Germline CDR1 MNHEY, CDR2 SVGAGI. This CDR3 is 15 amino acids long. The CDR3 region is CASSYSGSLGETQYF. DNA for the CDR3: TGTGCCAGCAGTTACTCGGGCTCTCTCGGGGAGACCCAGTACTTC.

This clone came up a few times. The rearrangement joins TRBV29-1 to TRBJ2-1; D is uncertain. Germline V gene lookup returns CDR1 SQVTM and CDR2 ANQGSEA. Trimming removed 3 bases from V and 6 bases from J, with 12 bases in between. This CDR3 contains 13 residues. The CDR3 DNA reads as TGCAGCGTTGATTCCAGAGGTGGCAATGAGCAGTTCTTC. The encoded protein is CSVDSRGGNEQFF.

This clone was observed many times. CDR3 in amino acids: CASSSGLRQETQYF. The CDR3 DNA follows: TGTGCCAGCAGTTCGGGACTACGACAAGAGACCCAGTACTTC. The rearrangement uses TRBV5-6 and TRBJ2-5; TRBD2 aligns across 7 bases. J lost 2 bases, V lost 5 bases, and 6 bases had no gene match. This CDR3 is built from 14 residues. The V gene's germline CDR1 is SGHDT and CDR2 YYEEEE.

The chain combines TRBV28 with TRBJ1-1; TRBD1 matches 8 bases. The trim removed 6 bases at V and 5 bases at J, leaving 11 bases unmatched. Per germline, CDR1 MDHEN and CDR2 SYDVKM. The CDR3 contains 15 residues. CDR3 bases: TGTGCCAGCAGACCCCTTGGACAGGGTCTGACTGAAGCTTTCTTT. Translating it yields CASRPLGQGLTEAFF.

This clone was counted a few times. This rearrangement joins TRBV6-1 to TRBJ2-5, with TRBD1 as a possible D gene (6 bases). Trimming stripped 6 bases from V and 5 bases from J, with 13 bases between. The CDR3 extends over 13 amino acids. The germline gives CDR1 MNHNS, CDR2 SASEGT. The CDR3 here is CASSPTGMETQYF. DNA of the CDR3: TGTGCCAGCAGCCCAACAGGGATGGAGACCCAGTACTTC.

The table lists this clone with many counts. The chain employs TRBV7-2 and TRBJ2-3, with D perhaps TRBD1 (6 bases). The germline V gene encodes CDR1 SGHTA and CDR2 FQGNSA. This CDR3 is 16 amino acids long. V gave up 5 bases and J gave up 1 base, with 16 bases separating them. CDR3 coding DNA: TGTGCCAGCAGCACTCTGACAGGCGTCGGCACAGATACGCAGTATTTT. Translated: CASSTLTGVGTDTQYF.

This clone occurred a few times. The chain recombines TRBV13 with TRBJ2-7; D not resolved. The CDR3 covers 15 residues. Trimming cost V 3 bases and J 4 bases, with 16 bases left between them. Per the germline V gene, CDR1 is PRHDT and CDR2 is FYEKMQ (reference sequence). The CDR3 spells CASSFSRLKTYEQYF. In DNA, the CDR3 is TGTGCCAGCAGCTTTTCGAGATTAAAAACGTACGAGCAGTACTTC.

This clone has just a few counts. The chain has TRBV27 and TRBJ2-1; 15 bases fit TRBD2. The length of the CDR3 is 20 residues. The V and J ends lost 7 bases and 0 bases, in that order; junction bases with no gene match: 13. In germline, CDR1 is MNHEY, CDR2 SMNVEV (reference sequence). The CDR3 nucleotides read TGTGCCAGCAAAATTGTGGGGACTAGCGGGGGGATGAGCTCCTACAATGAGCAGTTCTTC. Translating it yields CASKIVGTSGGMSSYNEQFF.